This T cell receptor (beta chain) derives from a study of shared clonotypes between healthy human individuals. Using immunoSEQ multiplex PCR, the repertoire was profiled, and TCRdb retains in-frame clones only, with some absent. The table records 2,500,000 or so clones, just over 90% of them present only once. Trimming stripped 5 bases from V and 6 bases from J, with 14 bases between. The CDR3 consists of 13 residues. Germline-derived CDR1 and CDR2 are MDHEN and SYDVKM. Those who donated were healthy HIV-negative adults, with no recent acute infections or vaccinations reported. CD4+ cell separation produced CD45RA+ naive and CD45RA-negative memory subsets.

The sequence derives from a man between 18 and 35 years old in good health. Material for sequencing was naive CD4+ T cells sorted from blood. Subset noted: CD45RA+ positively selected. The chain employs TRBV28 and TRBJ2-7; the D call may be TRBD1 or TRBD2 (5 bases each). The chain's CDR3 is CASSTGTKSEQYF. The CDR3 nucleotides read TGTGCCAGCAGTACCGGGACGAAATCCGAGCAGTACTTC. Combining the CDR3 with reference TRBV28 and TRBJ2-7 gives the whole variable domain DVKVTQSSRYLVKRTGEKVFLECVQDMDHENMFWYRQDPGLGLRLIYFSYDVKMKEKGDIPEGYSVSREKKERFSLILESASTNQTSMYLCASSTGTKSEQYFGPGTRLTVT.